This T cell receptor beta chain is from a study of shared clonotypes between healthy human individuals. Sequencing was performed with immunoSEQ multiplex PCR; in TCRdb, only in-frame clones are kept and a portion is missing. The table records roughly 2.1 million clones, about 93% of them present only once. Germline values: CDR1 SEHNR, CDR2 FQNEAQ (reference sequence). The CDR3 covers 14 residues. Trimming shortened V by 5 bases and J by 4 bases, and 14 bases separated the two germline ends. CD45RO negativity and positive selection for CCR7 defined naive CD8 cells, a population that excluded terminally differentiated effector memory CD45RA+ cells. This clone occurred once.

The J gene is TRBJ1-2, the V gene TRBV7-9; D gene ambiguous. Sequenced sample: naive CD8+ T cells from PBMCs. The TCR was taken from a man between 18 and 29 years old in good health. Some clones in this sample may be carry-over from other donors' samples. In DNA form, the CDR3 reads TGTGCCAGCAGCCCATCGAGGACGGCCTATGGCTACACCTTC. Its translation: CASSPSRTAYGYTF.